These 30 T cell receptor beta chains originate from one sample sequenced in a study of tumor-infiltrating lymphocytes in oesophageal squamous cell carcinoma. Using its own MiXCR run on the PCR reads, TCRdb lists one record per CDR3 protein. The sample carries around 12,000 distinct CDR3 sequences, around 48% recorded once. The sequenced sample was esophageal tumor tissue. These receptors all stem from a female donor with esophageal squamous cell carcinoma.

The chain joins TRBV10-3 to TRBJ1-5, with D maybe TRBD1 (5 bases). The V gene lost 4 bases and the J gene lost 4 bases, with 8 bases spanning the gap. The V gene's germline CDR1 is ENHRY and CDR2 SYGVKD. The CDR3 sequence is 13 residues long. The CDR3 here is CAISVGGNQPQHF. The CDR3 bases are TGTGCCATCAGTGTGGGGGGGAATCAGCCCCAGCATTTT.

The chain uses TRBV7-3 and TRBJ2-7; tentative D call: TRBD2 (6 bases). CDR1 SGHTA and CDR2 FQGTGA come from the germline V gene. V was cut by 1 base and J by 9 bases, with 16 bases left in between. The CDR3 spans 14 residues. The CDR3 DNA sequence: TGTGCCAGCAGCTTAATGGACTACACAGATACGCAGTACTTC. Translated: CASSLMDYTDTQYF.

V usage is TRBV27 and J usage is TRBJ2-5, with TRBD1 as a possible D gene (5 bases). The CDR3 sequence is 14 residues long. The V end lost 6 bases, the J end lost 4 bases, and 15 bases lay between the germline ends. Per germline, CDR1 MNHEY and CDR2 SMNVEV (reference sequence). DNA of the CDR3: TGTGCCAGCAGCTTCGCAGGGATGGGAGAGACCCAGTACTTC. This encodes CASSFAGMGETQYF.

This clonotype has just a few counts. It may be a read error: a sequence one base away is much more abundant. This chain uses TRBV6-2 or TRBV6-3 with TRBJ2-1; no definite D call. Germline CDR1 reads MNHEY; CDR2 reads SVGEGT. V dropped 2 bases and J dropped 10 bases, with 21 bases sitting between them. This CDR3 spans 16 amino acids. The CDR3 region is CASSYPWDETTYEQFF. Here the CDR3 DNA reads TGTGCCAGCAGTTACCCTTGGGATGAGACGACCTACGAGCAGTTCTTC.

V usage is TRBV7-2 and J usage is TRBJ1-3; no clear D gene. This CDR3 has 12 residues. The V and J ends lost 3 bases and 4 bases respectively, with 4 bases between them. Looked up from germline, CDR1 is SGHTA and CDR2 is FQGNSA. The CDR3 spells CASSFPGNTIYF. The CDR3 DNA follows: TGTGCCAGCAGCTTTCCCGGAAACACCATATATTTT. The variable domain in full, completed from reference TRBV7-2 and TRBJ1-3, reads GAGVSQSPSNKVTEKGKDVELRCDPISGHTALYWYRQSLGQGLEFLIYFQGNSAPDKSGLPSDRFSAERTGGSVSTLTIQRTQQEDSAVYLCASSFPGNTIYFGEGSWLTVV.

This clonotype has just one count. The genes are TRBV10-2 and TRBJ2-5, with 13 bases matching TRBD2. J lost 11 bases, V lost 3 bases, and 3 bases had no gene match. This CDR3 has 13 residues. Germline V gives CDR1 WSHSY, CDR2 SAAADI. The CDR3 is CASSEGLAGEQYF. The CDR3, as DNA: TGCGCCAGCAGTGAAGGACTAGCGGGGGAGCAGTACTTC.

This clonotype is termed medium-sized. A read error is possible here, since a much larger clone lies one base away. The chain carries TRBV7-9 and TRBJ2-7, with TRBD1 matching over 10 bases. Per germline, CDR1 SEHNR and CDR2 FQNEAQ (reference sequence). With 4 bases clipped from V and 7 bases from J, the junction kept 10 bases outside the gene matches. This CDR3 spans 15 amino acids. The CDR3 DNA is TGTGCCAGCAGCTCCGGGACAGGGGTCCAGAATGAGCAGTACTTC. Translating it yields CASSSGTGVQNEQYF.

There are many counts of this clonotype. Given the absence of the conserved phenylalanine or tryptophan at the CDR3 end, a read error is likely. The DNA is omitted, as the CDR3 cannot be located on it reliably, and the CDR3 follows TCRdb's listing. The rearrangement uses TRBV6-8 and TRBJ2-6; TRBD1 was called by the table and not checked on the DNA. The CDR3 length equals 11 residues, ends included. CDR1 is MNHGY, CDR2 SAAAGT, per germline. CDR3 residues: CWGNGIRDQDM.

There are a few counts of this clonotype. The chain links TRBV7-2 to TRBJ2-3; TRBD2 aligns across 8 bases. The closer fit of TRBJ2-5 to the DNA end suggests the J call may be wrong. The CDR3 is 15 amino acids. The germline V gene has CDR1 SGHTA and CDR2 FQGNSA. As DNA, the CDR3 is TGTGCCAGCAGCTTTATTAGCGGGACTCAAGAGACCCAGTACTTC. This gives the protein CASSFISGTQETQYF.

By proportion, this clonotype is medium-sized. This chain connects TRBV5-4 to TRBJ2-7; possible D gene TRBD2, 7 bases. Germline V gene sequence: CDR1 SGHNT, CDR2 YYREEE (reference sequence). The CDR3 consists of 15 residues. The V gene lost 6 bases and the J gene lost 5 bases, with 21 bases spanning the gap. The CDR3 bases are TGTGCCAGCATCAAGAGGGAGGGGGGAGAGGACGAGCAGTACTTC. Translated: CASIKREGGEDEQYF.

This chain joins TRBV5-6 and TRBJ2-3; TRBD1 matches 8 bases. The J call may be incorrect, as the DNA end agrees better with TRBJ2-5. CDR1 and CDR2 from the germline V gene are SGHDT and YYEEEE. This CDR3 has 15 amino acids. CDR3 in DNA: TGTGCCAGCAGCTTGGTGGCAGGGGGCGGAGAGACCCAGTACTTC. Translating it yields CASSLVAGGGETQYF.

In this sample, this clonotype turned up many times. The rearrangement links TRBV11-2 to TRBJ1-2, with TRBD1 matching over 8 bases. Germline lookup yields CDR1 SGHAT and CDR2 FQNNGV. The CDR3 runs 13 residues. Trimming removed 1 base from V and 8 bases from J; junction bases left unmatched: 3. The CDR3 region has the DNA TGTGCCAGCAGCTTAGGCAGGGGGCTGGGCTACACCTTC. It yields the protein CASSLGRGLGYTF.

Concerning this clonotype itself: At one boundary the junction diverges from the germline segment, which might be a read error. CDR3 DNA sequence: TGCGCCAGCAGCCAAGTCACATCCCGGAATCAGCCCCAGCATTTC. This codes for CASSQVTSRNQPQHF. The chain couples TRBV4-1 to TRBJ2-4; D not certain. Looked up from germline, CDR1 is MGHRA and CDR2 is YSYEKL. The CDR3 contains 15 residues.

The chain carries TRBV7-2 and TRBJ2-6, with D unresolved. This CDR3 region has 17 residues. With 3 bases removed from V and 0 bases from J, the gap between germline ends came to 12 bases. Per germline, CDR1 SGHTA and CDR2 FQGNSA. CDR3: CASSFYGRYSGANVLTF. The CDR3 DNA reads as TGTGCCAGCAGCTTTTATGGCCGGTACTCTGGGGCCAACGTCCTGACTTTC.

This chain uses TRBV7-8 with TRBJ2-3; D is tentatively TRBD1 or TRBD2 (5 bases each). Germline V gives CDR1 SGHVS, CDR2 FQNEAQ. Trimming pared 4 bases from V and 3 bases from J, leaving 14 bases between. The CDR3 spans 15 residues. The CDR3 DNA follows: TGTGCCAGCAGCTCCCGGCCAGGGAGTACAGATACGCAGTATTTT. Translated, it gives CASSSRPGSTDTQYF.

There are a few counts of this clonotype. The chain joins TRBV7-8 to TRBJ2-5; 7 bases fit TRBD2. Germline V lookup: CDR1 SGHVS, CDR2 FQNEAQ. CDR3 length: 16 amino acids. Germline trimming cut 1 base from V and 3 bases from J; bases unmatched to any gene: 8. CDR3 protein: CASSLGGGVTKETQYF. For the CDR3, the DNA is TGTGCCAGCAGCTTAGGGGGGGGGGTAACCAAAGAGACCCAGTACTTC.

J is TRBJ2-7 and V is TRBV6-4; 12 nucleotides align to TRBD1. The end of the DNA is better explained by TRBJ2-1, so the J call may be wrong. The CDR3 has 15 amino acids. Germline-derived CDR1 and CDR2 are MRHNA and SNTAGT. In DNA, the CDR3 is TGTGCCAGCAGTCCCGGGACAGGGGGCACGAATGAGCAGTTCTTC. This encodes CASSPGTGGTNEQFF.

This clonotype was recorded many times. The chain joins TRBV7-3 to TRBJ2-5, with 12 positions matching TRBD1. V lost 5 bases to trimming and J lost 5 bases; unmatched junction nucleotides: 15. Germline V gene lookup returns CDR1 SGHTA and CDR2 FQGTGA. The CDR3 spans 18 residues. This chain's CDR3 is CASSPGVGQGAGWETQYF. CDR3 in DNA: TGTGCCAGCAGCCCGGGGGTGGGACAGGGGGCAGGGTGGGAGACCCAGTACTTC.

The chain uses TRBV7-2 and TRBJ2-1, with a weak D call TRBD2 (6 bases). Per the germline V gene, CDR1 is SGHTA and CDR2 is FQGNSA. The V and J ends lost 3 bases and 12 bases respectively, with 15 bases between them. This CDR3 has 13 residues. CDR3 nucleotides: TGTGCCAGCAGCTTGACTAGTGAGGCTGGGCAGTTCTTC. This translates into CASSLTSEAGQFF. Using reference TRBV7-2 and TRBJ2-1 for the parts outside the CDR3, the full variable domain is GAGVSQSPSNKVTEKGKDVELRCDPISGHTALYWYRQSLGQGLEFLIYFQGNSAPDKSGLPSDRFSAERTGGSVSTLTIQRTQQEDSAVYLCASSLTSEAGQFFGPGTRLTVL.

Regarding this clonotype: This could be a read error, since a much larger clone is one nucleotide away. The rearrangement joins TRBV28 to TRBJ1-5, with 7 positions matching TRBD1. Germline V lookup: CDR1 MDHEN, CDR2 SYDVKM. The CDR3 runs to 15 residues. The CDR3 sequence is CTSSSVQGINQPQHF. In DNA form, the CDR3 reads TGTACCAGCAGTTCCGTACAGGGGATTAATCAGCCCCAGCATTTT. The full variable domain, with the rest looked up from reference TRBV28 and TRBJ1-5, is DVKVTQSSRYLVKRTGEKVFLECVQDMDHENMFWYRQDPGLGLRLIYFSYDVKMKEKGDIPEGYSVSREKKERFSLILESASTNQTSMYLCTSSSVQGINQPQHFGDGTRLSIL.

In this sample, this clonotype is medium-sized. The gene calls are TRBV11-2 and TRBJ1-3, with no clear D. The CDR3 has 14 amino acids. The V gene lost 4 bases and the J gene lost 2 bases, with 9 bases spanning the gap. Germline V gene lookup returns CDR1 SGHAT and CDR2 FQNNGV. The CDR3 DNA reads TGTGCCAGCAGCTCCGCTAGCGCTGGAAACACCATATATTTT. As protein: CASSSASAGNTIYF.

This clonotype was picked up a small number of times. The chain uses TRBV7-2 and TRBJ2-1; no clear D gene. The length of the CDR3 is 15 residues. From germline, CDR1 is SGHTA and CDR2 FQGNSA. Trimming took 5 bases from V and 7 from J, leaving 18 bases between them. The CDR3 nucleotides are TGTGCCAGCAGCCAACGTTTATACGCCGGGAATGAGCAGTTCTTC. As protein: CASSQRLYAGNEQFF.

Remarks on this clonotype: This likely comes from a read error, as the CDR3 has no conserved phenylalanine or tryptophan at its end. The DNA is left out, because the CDR3 cannot be placed on it with certainty; the CDR3 is given as TCRdb lists it. The V call is TRBV10-1, the J call TRBJ1-1; the listed D gene, TRBD1, was not tested against the DNA. 17 amino acids form the CDR3, both terminal residues included. Per germline, CDR1 WNHNN and CDR2 SYGVQD (reference sequence). The CDR3 spells CASRSGQTLSTSSTSGQ.

The gene calls are TRBV7-6 and TRBJ2-1; 14 bases map to TRBD2. The CDR3 is 18 amino acids. Per germline, CDR1 SGHVS and CDR2 FNYEAQ. With 5 bases clipped from V and 0 bases from J, the junction kept 6 bases outside the gene matches. CDR3 nucleotides: TGTGCCAGCAGCCGGACTAGCGGGAGGACGAGCTCCTACAATGAGCAGTTCTTC. It translates to CASSRTSGRTSSYNEQFF. The full variable domain, with the rest looked up from reference TRBV7-6 and TRBJ2-1, is GAGVSQSPRYKVTKRGQDVALRCDPISGHVSLYWYRQALGQGPEFLTYFNYEAQQDKSGLPNDRFSAERPEGSISTLTIQRTEQRDSAMYRCASSRTSGRTSSYNEQFFGPGTRLTVL.

The table lists this clonotype with many counts. The chain links TRBV12-3 or TRBV12-4 to TRBJ2-7; tentative D call: TRBD1 (6 bases). This CDR3 has 14 amino acids. V was pared by 1 base and J by 6 bases, with 13 bases between. CDR3 loop: CASSLGGPRGEQYF. CDR3 nucleotide sequence: TGTGCCAGCAGTTTAGGGGGGCCGAGGGGCGAGCAGTACTTC.

V is TRBV28 and J is TRBJ2-1; 7 bases line up with TRBD1. The end of the DNA aligns better with TRBJ2-7, so the J call may be wrong. Germline loops: CDR1 MDHEN, CDR2 SYDVKM. The length of the CDR3 is 15 residues. CDR3 sequence (DNA): TGTGCCAGCAGCTCTACCGGGACAGCCTCCTACGAGCAGTACTTC. Translating it yields CASSSTGTASYEQYF.

V gene TRBV7-6 combines with J gene TRBJ2-3, with a possible D match to TRBD1 (8 bases). Judging by the DNA end, TRBJ2-7 fits better; the J call may be wrong. Germline V gene data show CDR1 as SGHVS and CDR2 as FNYEAQ. The CDR3 sequence is 15 residues long. The DNA for the CDR3 is TGTGCCAGCAGCATACAGGGGGGGGTCTCCTACGAGCAGTACTTC. Translated, it gives CASSIQGGVSYEQYF.

The V gene is TRBV6-5, the J gene TRBJ2-1; a weak D match, TRBD2 (5 bases). Looked up from germline, CDR1 is MNHEY and CDR2 is SVGAGI. CDR3 length: 14 residues. The germline V and J ends were trimmed by 5 bases and 10 bases, with 18 bases remaining between them. This CDR3 is CASSEVRRSYEQFF. In DNA, the CDR3 is TGTGCCAGCAGTGAAGTAAGGAGGAGCTACGAGCAGTTCTTC.

The sample holds many counts of this clonotype. The CDR3 sequence: CAISESTGASPGGEKLFF. The CDR3 nucleotides read TGTGCCATCAGTGAGTCTACCGGGGCCAGCCCGGGAGGTGAAAAACTGTTTTTT. The chain is built from TRBV10-3 and TRBJ1-4, with D possibly matching TRBD1 (5 bases). The CDR3 totals 18 residues. Trimming stripped 0 bases from V and 7 bases from J, with 21 bases between. Germline V gene data show CDR1 as ENHRY and CDR2 as SYGVKD.

This clonotype was recorded once. The rearrangement uses TRBV6-4 and TRBJ2-1; the D is unclear. The CDR3 spans 14 residues. V was clipped by 5 bases and J by 0 bases, with 8 bases between them. Germline CDR1 is MRHNA and CDR2 is SNTAGT. CDR3 in amino acids: CASSWSSSYNEQFF. In nucleotides, the CDR3 is TGTGCCAGCAGTTGGTCCAGCTCCTACAATGAGCAGTTCTTC.